A selection of T cell receptor beta chains follows, all from one sample in a study of blood T cell repertoires in COVID-19. Using immunoSEQ multiplex PCR, the repertoire was profiled, and TCRdb retains in-frame clones only, with some absent. The profile shows about 480,000 clones, roughly 90% of them singletons. Sequencing was carried out using PBMCs or T cells enriched from blood (not recorded which). These receptors were taken from a woman in her thirties or forties who had recovered from COVID-19. Both conserved end residues are part of each CDR3. A D gene is named only where the DNA matches it firmly. Some rows have no size entry. The others give once, few or many, or a class for an expanded clone.

DNA,CDR3,D,size,J,V
TGCGCCAGCAGCCAAGATGGGGAGAGACTTAACTATGGCTACACCTTC,CASSQDGERLNYGYTF,NA,NA,TRBJ1-2,TRBV4-3
TGTGCCATCAGTGATTCGAGGGCAGGGGGAGACTATGGCTACACCTTC,CAISDSRAGGDYGYTF,TRBD1,NA,TRBJ1-2,TRBV10-3
TGCGCCAGCAGCCAGTACGCCTCTGTATTTAGTGGAGCGAACACCGGGGAGCTGTTTTTT,CASSQYASVFSGANTGELFF,NA,NA,TRBJ2-2,TRBV4-3
TGTGCCAGCAGCGTTAGCGGGAGCTCCTACAATGAGCAGTTCTTC,CASSVSGSSYNEQFF,TRBD2,NA,TRBJ2-1,TRBV9
TGCGCCAGCAGCCAAGGGGGCTGGACAGGGGAAAACACTGAAGCTTTCTTT,CASSQGGWTGENTEAFF,TRBD1,NA,TRBJ1-1,TRBV4-3
TGTGCCTTAACGACAGCCTCCAATGAGCAGTTCTTC,CALTTASNEQFF,NA,NA,TRBJ2-1,TRBV30
TGTGCCAGCAGCTTAGCGTTGGGCCACAGCACAGATACGCAGTATTTT,CASSLALGHSTDTQYF,NA,NA,TRBJ2-3,TRBV7-2
TGCGCCAGCAGCCAAGTAGGCGGGGCGAGGGCAGATACGCAGTATTTT,CASSQVGGARADTQYF,NA,once,TRBJ2-3,TRBV4-3
TGTGCCAGCACCCAGACTAGCGGGATTGGGGAGACCCAGTACTTC,CASTQTSGIGETQYF,TRBD2,NA,TRBJ2-5,TRBV7-2
TGTGCCAGCAGCTCAAGACTAGCGGGAGGTCAAGCATATGAGCAGTTCTTC,CASSSRLAGGQAYEQFF,TRBD2,NA,TRBJ2-1,TRBV11-3
TGTGCCAGCAGCCAAGGGGGGCAGGGGTGGTCTGAGCAGTTCTTC,CASSQGGQGWSEQFF,NA,NA,TRBJ2-1,TRBV3-1/TRBV3-2
TGTGCCAGTAGTATAGGTCTTAGGAGACTAGCGGGTCTCCCATACTACGAGCAGTACTTC,CASSIGLRRLAGLPYYEQYF,TRBD2,NA,TRBJ2-7,TRBV19
TGCAGCGTTGACGCAAGCGGGAGAACGGGCAATGAGCAGTTCTTC,CSVDASGRTGNEQFF,TRBD2,NA,TRBJ2-1,TRBV29-1
TGTGCCAGTAGTATAGGGGGAACGGGACAGGGTACCTACGAGCAGTACTTC,CASSIGGTGQGTYEQYF,TRBD1,NA,TRBJ2-7,TRBV19
TGTGCCACCAGCGGACTAGCGAGAGGGTGGAATGAGCAGTTCTTC,CATSGLARGWNEQFF,TRBD2,NA,TRBJ2-1,TRBV15
TGTGCCAGCAGCCCCACGGTGACTAGCGGGGACCGGTCCGAGCAGTACTTC,CASSPTVTSGDRSEQYF,TRBD2,NA,TRBJ2-7,TRBV7-2
TGTGCCAGCAGTGGACTAGCGGGGCGGTTGCCCTACGAGCAGTACTTC,CASSGLAGRLPYEQYF,TRBD2,NA,TRBJ2-7,TRBV6-1
TGTGCCAGCTCACCACCGACGAGCGGGAGGCTCGAGACCCAGTACTTC,CASSPPTSGRLETQYF,TRBD2,once,TRBJ2-5,TRBV18
TGTGCCAGCAGCGCCACAGGCCTAACTAATGAAAAACTGTTTTTT,CASSATGLTNEKLFF,NA,NA,TRBJ1-4,TRBV9
TGCAGTGCTAGCGTCGGGGGGAAAGCTTTCTTT,CSASVGGKAFF,NA,NA,TRBJ1-1,TRBV20-1
TGTGCCAGCAGCGGGACAGCGCTCTACAATGAGCAGTTCTTC,CASSGTALYNEQFF,TRBD1,NA,TRBJ2-1,TRBV6-5
TGTGCCAGCTCACTCGGACTAGCGGGGGGCTACGAGCAGTACTTC,CASSLGLAGGYEQYF,TRBD2,once,TRBJ2-7,TRBV18
TGCGCCAGCAGCCCAAAACTTTTTCATTTCTCTGGAAACACCATATATTTT,CASSPKLFHFSGNTIYF,NA,NA,TRBJ1-3,TRBV4-3
TGTGCCAGTAGTGGGGGACAGGGGGCCGTCACCGGGGAGCTGTTTTTT,CASSGGQGAVTGELFF,TRBD1,NA,TRBJ2-2,TRBV19
TGTGCCAGCAGTGAAGGCGGCAACTATGGCTACACCTTC,CASSEGGNYGYTF,NA,NA,TRBJ1-2,TRBV2
TGCAGCGTGACCTTAGACAGGGTCGGTGGCTACACCTTC,CSVTLDRVGGYTF,TRBD1,NA,TRBJ1-2,TRBV29-1
TGCGCCAGCAGCCAAATGGGCGGGACAGGGTACACAGATACGCAGTATTTT,CASSQMGGTGYTDTQYF,TRBD1,NA,TRBJ2-3,TRBV4-3
TGTGCCAGCAGCTCCCCGGGACAAATAACCTCTGGGGCCAACGTCCTGACTTTC,CASSSPGQITSGANVLTF,NA,NA,TRBJ2-6,TRBV7-2
TGTGCCAGCAGTCCGACAGGGAACACTGAAGCTTTCTTT,CASSPTGNTEAFF,NA,few,TRBJ1-1,TRBV12-3/TRBV12-4